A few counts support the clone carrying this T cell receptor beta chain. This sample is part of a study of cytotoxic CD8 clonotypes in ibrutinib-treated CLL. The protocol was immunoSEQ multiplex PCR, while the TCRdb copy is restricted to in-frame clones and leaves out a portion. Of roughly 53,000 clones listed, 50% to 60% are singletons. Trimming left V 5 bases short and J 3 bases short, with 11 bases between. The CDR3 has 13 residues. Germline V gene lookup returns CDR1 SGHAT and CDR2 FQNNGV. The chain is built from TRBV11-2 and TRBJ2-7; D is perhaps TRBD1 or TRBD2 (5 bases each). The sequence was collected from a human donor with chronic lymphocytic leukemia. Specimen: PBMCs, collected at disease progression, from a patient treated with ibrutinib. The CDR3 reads CASSRDRDYEQYF. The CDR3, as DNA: TGTGCCAGCAGCCGGGACCGTGACTACGAGCAGTACTTC. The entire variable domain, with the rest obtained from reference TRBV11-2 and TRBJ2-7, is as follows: EAGVAQSPRYKIIEKRQSVAFWCNPISGHATLYWYQQILGQGPKLLIQFQNNGVVDDSQLPKDRFSAERLKGVDSTLKIQPAKLEDSAVYLCASSRDRDYEQYFGPGTRLTVT.